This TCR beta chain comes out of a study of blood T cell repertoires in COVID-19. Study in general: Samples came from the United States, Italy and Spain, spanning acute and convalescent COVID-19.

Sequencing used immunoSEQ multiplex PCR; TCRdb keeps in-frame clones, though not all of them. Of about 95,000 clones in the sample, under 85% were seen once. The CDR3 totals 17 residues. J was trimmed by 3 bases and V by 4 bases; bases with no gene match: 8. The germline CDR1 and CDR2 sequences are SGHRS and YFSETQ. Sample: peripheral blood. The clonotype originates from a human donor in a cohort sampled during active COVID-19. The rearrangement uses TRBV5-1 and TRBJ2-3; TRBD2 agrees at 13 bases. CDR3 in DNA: TGCGCCAGCAGCCTCCGACTAGCGGGGGGTCTTACAGATACGCAGTATTTT. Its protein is CASSLRLAGGLTDTQYF.